This TCR beta chain comes out of a study of blood T cells in healthy people across ages. Notes on this clonotype: Its target is unknown.

PCR was performed a second time for about 7 to 12 cycles using a sample-barcoded 5' primer and a J-beta primer mix. TCRdb used MiXCR to reprocess the 5' RACE reads, holding one entry per CDR3 protein. The sample yields about 1.4 million distinct CDR3 sequences, 55% to 75% seen once. In terms of origin and age, donors were healthy Caucasian individuals from Russia aged roughly 6 to 95. CDR1 is SGHDN and CDR2 is FVKESK in the germline V gene. The CDR3 runs 17 residues. The ends lost 4 bases at V and 3 bases at J; junction bases unmatched: 14. Study results and caveats: Long-lived donors had more naive CD4+ cells and higher diversity than aged donors.

What was sequenced was blood. J is TRBJ1-2 and V is TRBV14; 7 nucleotides match TRBD1. This sequence originates from a man aged 18 to 29 in good health. The DNA for the CDR3 is TGTGCCAGCAGCCTGTTCCCTCGACAGGGAAGGTACTATGGCTACACCTTC. Amino acids: CASSLFPRQGRYYGYTF.